The rows below give T cell receptor beta chains drawn from one sample of a study of cytomegalovirus exposure and HLA in healthy donors. Some clones are missing from TCRdb's copy, which holds only in-frame ones; the method was immunoSEQ multiplex PCR. The data show some 150,000 clones, roughly 89% seen once. Sequenced sample: PBMCs. The receptors here all came from a woman aged 25 to 39 in good health and CMV-seronegative. Each CDR3 is given with its conserved first and last residue. D genes are given only for firm matches. Some rows mark clone size as missing; the rest say once, few, many or name a class of expanded clone.

>TRBJ1-1|15|.|.|TRBV27
CASGSGLRVISEAFF
TGTGCCAGCGGAAGCGGTTTGAGGGTTATCTCTGAAGCTTTCTTT
>TRBJ2-7|18|TRBD1|.|TRBV14
CASSQLRDRGLMAYEQYF
TGTGCCAGCAGCCAACTCCGGGACAGGGGGCTGATGGCTTACGAGCAGTACTTC
>TRBJ1-2|14|.|.|TRBV6-5
CASSGREPVYGYTF
TGTGCCAGCAGTGGCCGGGAACCGGTGTATGGCTACACCTTC
>TRBJ2-6|15|.|.|TRBV28
CASSFLRVGANVLTF
TGTGCCAGCAGCTTTCTTCGGGTTGGGGCCAACGTCCTGACTTTC
>TRBJ2-3|17|TRBD2|.|TRBV7-8
CASSLGFGGGQEDTQYF
TGTGCCAGCAGCTTAGGGTTTGGCGGGGGGCAGGAGGATACGCAGTATTTT
>TRBJ1-2|13|.|few|TRBV6-1
CASSDSPRGGGPF
TGTGCCAGCAGTGACTCCCCCCGTGGGGGGGGCCCCTTC
>TRBJ1-2|14|.|.|TRBV7-9
CASSGPTLNYGYTF
TGTGCCAGCAGCGGCCCAACCCTTAACTATGGCTACACCTTC
>TRBJ2-1|17|TRBD1|few|TRBV19
CASSAGTGGIKDNEQFF
TGTGCCAGTAGTGCGGGGACAGGGGGTATTAAGGACAATGAGCAGTTCTTC
>TRBJ1-2|16|TRBD1|.|TRBV27
CASTLRGGTGSYGYTF
TGTGCCAGCACACTCAGGGGGGGGACAGGGAGTTATGGCTACACCTTC
>TRBJ2-5|16|TRBD1|.|TRBV7-2
CASSINTGTGRETQYF
TGTGCCAGCAGCATTAATACCGGGACAGGGAGAGAGACCCAGTACTTC
>TRBJ1-3|15|.|once|TRBV9
CASSVEGFVGNTIYF
TGTGCCAGCAGCGTAGAGGGGTTCGTTGGAAACACCATATATTTT
>TRBJ2-5|14|TRBD1|once|TRBV18
CASSPPPGGETQYF
TGTGCCAGCTCACCACCACCAGGGGGAGAGACCCAGTACTTC
>TRBJ2-3|15|.|.|TRBV5-1
CASSLGALSTDTQYF
TGCGCCAGCAGCTTGGGGGCCCTAAGCACAGATACGCAGTATTTT
>TRBJ1-5|14|.|.|TRBV6-4
CASSREGGNQPQHF
TGTGCCAGCAGCAGGGAAGGCGGCAATCAGCCCCAGCATTTT
>TRBJ2-4|16|TRBD2|.|TRBV2
CASSEVSSGVKNIQYF
TGTGCCAGCAGTGAAGTGTCTAGCGGGGTTAAAAACATTCAGTACTTC
>TRBJ2-1|13|.|.|TRBV5-4
CASSPISGDEQFF
TGTGCCAGCAGCCCTATTTCGGGTGATGAGCAGTTCTTC